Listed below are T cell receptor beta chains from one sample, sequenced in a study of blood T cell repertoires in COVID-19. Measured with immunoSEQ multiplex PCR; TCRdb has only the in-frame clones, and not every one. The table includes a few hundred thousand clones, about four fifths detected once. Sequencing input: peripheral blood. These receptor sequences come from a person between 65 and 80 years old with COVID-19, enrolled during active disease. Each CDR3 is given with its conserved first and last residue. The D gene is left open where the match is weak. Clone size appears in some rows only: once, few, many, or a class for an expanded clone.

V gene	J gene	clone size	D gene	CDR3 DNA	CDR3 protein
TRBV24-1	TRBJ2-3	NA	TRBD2	TGTGCCACCAGCGGAACAACTCGGGGGGAGGGAGATACGCAGTATTTT	CATSGTTRGEGDTQYF
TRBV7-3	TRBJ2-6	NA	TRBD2	TGTGCCAGCAGTCCTAAAGGGACTAGCGGGCTCCCTGGTGGGGCCAACGTCCTGACTTTC	CASSPKGTSGLPGGANVLTF
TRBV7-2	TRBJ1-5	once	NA	TGTGCCAGCAGCTCACAGGTCGGTCAGCCCCAGCATTTT	CASSSQVGQPQHF
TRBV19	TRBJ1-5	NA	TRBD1	TGTGCCAGTAGTATCCTAGCACAGGGGGCAAGCAATCAGCCCCAGCATTTT	CASSILAQGASNQPQHF
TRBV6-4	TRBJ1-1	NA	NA	TGTGCCAGCAGTGTTTCAGTGAACACTGAAGCTTTCTTT	CASSVSVNTEAFF
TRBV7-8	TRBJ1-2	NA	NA	TGTGCCAGCAGCTTAATTCAGGGGCCAAACTATGGCTACACCTTC	CASSLIQGPNYGYTF
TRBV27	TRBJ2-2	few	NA	TGTGCCAGCAGTTCGACAGGAGCGAACACCGGGGAGCTGTTTTTT	CASSSTGANTGELFF
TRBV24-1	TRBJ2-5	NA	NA	TGTGCCACCAGTGACCCACAGGGTTCGGGGGAGACCCAGTACTTC	CATSDPQGSGETQYF
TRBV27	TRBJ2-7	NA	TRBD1	TGTGCCAGCAGTTTGACAGGGCAGGGTGGGCAGTACTTC	CASSLTGQGGQYF
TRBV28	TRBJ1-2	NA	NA	TGTGCCAGCAGTTTTTTAGCCCCCCCCAGTCAACACTTC	CASSFLAPPSQHF
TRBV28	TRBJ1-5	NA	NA	TGTGCCAGCAAAACCAGACGGGCAGGAGGGAATCAGCCCCAGCATTTT	CASKTRRAGGNQPQHF
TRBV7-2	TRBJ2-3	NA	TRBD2	TGTGCCAGCAGCCAAAGCGGGGGGGCAGATACGCAGTATTTT	CASSQSGGADTQYF
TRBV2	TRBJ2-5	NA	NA	TGTGCCAGCAGTGGTCTTTCGTCCAGGGAAGAGACCCAGTACTTC	CASSGLSSREETQYF
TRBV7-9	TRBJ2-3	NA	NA	TGTGCCAGCATTAAGGGGGATTCTAGCACAGATACGCAGTATTTT	CASIKGDSSTDTQYF
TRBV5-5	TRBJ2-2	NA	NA	TGTGCCAGCAGCTCCACCCCAGGGGCCAGCGGGGAGCTGTTTTTT	CASSSTPGASGELFF
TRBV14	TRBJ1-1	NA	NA	TGTGCCAGCAGCCAAGGGACACCATTCATGAACACTGAAGCTTTCTTT	CASSQGTPFMNTEAFF
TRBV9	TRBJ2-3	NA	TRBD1	TGTGCCAGCAGCGTCCTCGGGACAGGGGGCAGGTTAGGCCGCCTCACAGATACGCAGTATTTT	CASSVLGTGGRLGRLTDTQYF
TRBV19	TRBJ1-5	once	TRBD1	TGTGCCAGTAGTATCGACAGGGCGGATCAGCCCCAGCATTTT	CASSIDRADQPQHF
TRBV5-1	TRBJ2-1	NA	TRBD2	TGCGCCAGCAGCCCGGCGGGGGGATGGCAGTTCTTC	CASSPAGGWQFF
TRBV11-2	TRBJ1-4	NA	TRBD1	TGTGCCAGCAGCTCGGGACAGGTGAATGAAAAACTGTTTTTT	CASSSGQVNEKLFF
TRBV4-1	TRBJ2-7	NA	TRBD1	TGCGCCAGCAGCCAGGCGGGACAGGGGGATCTTGGGGAGCAGTACTTC	CASSQAGQGDLGEQYF
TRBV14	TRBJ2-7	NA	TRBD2	TGTGCCAGCAGCTCACAACTAGCGGGAGGGCCGGTGCAGTACTTC	CASSSQLAGGPVQYF
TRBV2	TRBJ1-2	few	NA	TGTGCCAGCAGTCGGGAAGTCAGGACTTATGGCTACACCTTC	CASSREVRTYGYTF
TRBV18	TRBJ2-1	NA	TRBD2	TGTGCCAGCTCACCCGGGACTAGCGCCTACAATGAGCAGTTCTTC	CASSPGTSAYNEQFF
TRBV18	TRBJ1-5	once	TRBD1	TGTGCCAGCTCACTGGCGACAGGGGGCTCCAATCAGCCCCAGCATTTT	CASSLATGGSNQPQHF
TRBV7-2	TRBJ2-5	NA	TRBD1	TGTGGCACTCAACCGGGACAGGGGGTGGGGGAGACCCAGTACTTC	CGTQPGQGVGETQYF
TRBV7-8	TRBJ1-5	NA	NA	TGTGCCAGCAGCTCGTATACAGAGCAGCCCCAGCATTTT	CASSSYTEQPQHF
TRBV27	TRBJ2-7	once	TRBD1	TGTGCCAGCAGTTGGGGACAGGGTGGATCCTACGAGCAGTACTTC	CASSWGQGGSYEQYF
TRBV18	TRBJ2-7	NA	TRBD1	TGTGCCAGCTCACCACTCACAGGGGGGAAGGAGCAGTACTTC	CASSPLTGGKEQYF
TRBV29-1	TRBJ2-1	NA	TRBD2	TGCAGCGTTGAAGACCTAGCGGGGCTCCTCAATGAGCAGTTCTTC	CSVEDLAGLLNEQFF
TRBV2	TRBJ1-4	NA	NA	TGTGCCAGCAGTGAACGGTATGGGGGGACGCGGGAAAAACTGTTTTTT	CASSERYGGTREKLFF
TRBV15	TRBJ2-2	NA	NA	TGTGCCACCAGCAGAGACGGGTTCTACACCGGGGAGCTGTTTTTT	CATSRDGFYTGELFF
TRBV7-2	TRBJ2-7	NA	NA	TGTGCCAGCAGCCCCAGACAGATCTACGAGCAGTACTTC	CASSPRQIYEQYF
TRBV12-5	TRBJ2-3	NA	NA	TGTGCTAGTGGTCTCCGGGAAGATACGCAGTATTTT	CASGLREDTQYF
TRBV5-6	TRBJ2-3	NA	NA	TGTGCCAGCAGCCCCCGGGTGACAGGCACAGATACGCAGTATTTT	CASSPRVTGTDTQYF
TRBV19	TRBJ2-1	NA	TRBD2	TGTGCCAGCCGACTAGCGGGAGGTTCCTACAATGAGCAGTTCTTC	CASRLAGGSYNEQFF
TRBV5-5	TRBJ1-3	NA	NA	TGTGCCAGCAGCTTGGACCTGGGGCAGATCTCTGGAAACACCATATATTTT	CASSLDLGQISGNTIYF
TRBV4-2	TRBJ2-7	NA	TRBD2	TGTGCTAGCAGCCAAGCCTTGGCGGGGGAAGGGTACGAGCAGTACTTC	CASSQALAGEGYEQYF
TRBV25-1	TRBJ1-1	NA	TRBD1	TGTGCCAGCAGTTATACAGGGGTCGGCGAAGCTTTCTTT	CASSYTGVGEAFF
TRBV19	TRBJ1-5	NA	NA	TGTGCCAGTAGTACCCAAATCGGTAGCAATCAGCCCCAGCATTTT	CASSTQIGSNQPQHF
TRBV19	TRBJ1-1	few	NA	TGTGCCAGTAGTATAGGTTCCGGGATGGTGAACACTGAAGCTTTCTTT	CASSIGSGMVNTEAFF
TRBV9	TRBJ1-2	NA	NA	TGTGCCAGCAGCGTAGGGGAGGTGGGTGGCTACACCTTC	CASSVGEVGGYTF
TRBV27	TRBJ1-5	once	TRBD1	TGTGCCAGCAGTCGGGACAGGGGAGGTTTTCAGCCCCAGCATTTT	CASSRDRGGFQPQHF
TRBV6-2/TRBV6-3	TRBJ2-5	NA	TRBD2	TGTGCCAGCAGTTACCCAGAGGCTAGCGGGTGGGAAGAGACCCAGTACTTC	CASSYPEASGWEETQYF
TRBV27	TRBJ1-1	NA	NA	TGTGCCAGCAGTTACAGGGTTAACACTGAAGCTTTCTTT	CASSYRVNTEAFF
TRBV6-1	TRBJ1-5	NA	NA	TGTGCCAGCAGTGACAGGATATTAGGGGGGGGGAAGAGCAATCAGCCCCAGCATTTT	CASSDRILGGGKSNQPQHF